Listed here are 27 T cell receptor beta chains from one sample, sequenced in a study of chemoradiotherapy in HPV16-positive cancers. Generated by immunoSEQ multiplex PCR, the TCRdb table keeps only in-frame clones and is missing some. The profile shows approximately 35,000 clones, approximately 90% of them singletons. The sample here was blood, taken from a patient who underwent chemoradiotherapy. These receptors originate from a human donor with HPV-associated anogenital cancer.

The rearrangement links TRBV5-1 to TRBJ1-1, with a weak D call TRBD1 (5 bases). Trimming left V 4 bases short and J 1 base short, with 8 bases between. This CDR3 has 13 amino acids. Per the germline V gene, CDR1 is SGHRS and CDR2 is YFSETQ. In DNA form, the CDR3 reads TGCGCCAGCAGCGTAGGGGAGAACACTGAAGCTTTCTTT. Protein: CASSVGENTEAFF.

This clone was observed a single time. The genes are TRBV5-1 and TRBJ2-5, with D possibly matching TRBD1 (5 bases). V was clipped by 3 bases and J by 5 bases, with 14 bases between them. The CDR3 loop spans 14 amino acids. CDR1 and CDR2 (germline): SGHRS, YFSETQ. The CDR3 protein is CASSSPQGRETQYF. CDR3 coding DNA: TGCGCCAGCAGCTCCCCCCAGGGCCGGGAGACCCAGTACTTC.

The rearrangement uses TRBV7-2 and TRBJ1-2, with D maybe TRBD1 (5 bases). In germline, CDR1 is SGHTA, CDR2 FQGNSA. This CDR3 has 14 residues. Trimming stripped 0 bases from V and 4 bases from J, with 9 bases between. The CDR3 bases are TGTGCCAGCAGCTTAGCAGGGGACGCCTATGGCTACACCTTC. Translating gives CASSLAGDAYGYTF.

The chain links TRBV7-8 to TRBJ1-1; 7 nucleotides align to TRBD1. This CDR3 comprises 14 residues. Germline V gene data show CDR1 as SGHVS and CDR2 as FQNEAQ. The V gene end was trimmed by 5 bases and the J gene end by 8 bases; junction bases not matched to a gene: 11. CDR3 amino acids: CASSPRAETGEAFF. The CDR3 coding sequence is TGTGCCAGCAGCCCTCGGGCGGAGACAGGGGAAGCTTTCTTT.

The rearrangement uses TRBV7-2 and TRBJ2-3; D is unresolved. Trimming stripped 2 bases from V and 2 bases from J, with 2 bases between. There are 12 residues in the CDR3. Germline loops: CDR1 SGHTA, CDR2 FQGNSA. CDR3 protein: CASSLPTDTQYF. The CDR3 nucleotides are TGTGCCAGCAGCTTACCCACAGATACGCAGTATTTT. Full variable domain (outside the CDR3, taken from reference TRBV7-2 and TRBJ2-3): GAGVSQSPSNKVTEKGKDVELRCDPISGHTALYWYRQSLGQGLEFLIYFQGNSAPDKSGLPSDRFSAERTGGSVSTLTIQRTQQEDSAVYLCASSLPTDTQYFGPGTRLTVL.

This CDR3 is CASSQGESSGANVLTF. CDR3 coding DNA: TGTGCCAGCAGCCAGGGGGAGAGCTCTGGGGCCAACGTCCTGACTTTC. The chain uses TRBV4-2 and TRBJ2-6; either TRBD1 or TRBD2 may fit D (5 bases each). CDR3 length: 16 residues. Germline V gives CDR1 LGHNA, CDR2 YNFKEQ. With 3 bases removed from V and 0 bases from J, the gap between germline ends came to 9 bases.

This clone was counted once. This chain joins TRBV7-7 and TRBJ2-2; D perhaps matches TRBD1 (5 bases). The CDR3 is 12 residues long. The germline V gene has CDR1 SSHAT and CDR2 FNYEAQ (reference sequence). CDR3 loop: CAAGARRGELFF. CDR3 sequence (DNA): TGTGCTGCTGGGGCGAGACGGGGGGAGCTGTTTTTT. Variable domain in full (rest from reference TRBV7-7 and TRBJ2-2): GAGVSQSPRYKVTKRGQDVTLRCDPISSHATLYWYQQALGQGPEFLTYFNYEAQPDKSGLPSDRFSAERPEGSISTLTIQRTEQRDSAMYRCAAGARRGELFFGEGSRLTVL.

The chain is built from TRBV10-3 and TRBJ1-2, with unresolved D. V lost 6 bases and J lost 5, with 13 bases in between. This CDR3 region has 13 residues. CDR1 and CDR2 from the germline V gene are ENHRY and SYGVKD. The CDR3 DNA is TGTGCCATCAGGCAAGGGCCAAATTATGGCTACACCTTC. It is translated as CAIRQGPNYGYTF.

The CDR3 loop is CASSHDWTGSYTF. DNA of the CDR3: TGCGCCAGCAGCCATGATTGGACCGGGAGCTACACCTTC. The rearrangement links TRBV4-1 to TRBJ1-2; D not resolved. CDR3 length: 13 residues. The germline V and J ends were trimmed by 3 bases and 9 bases, with 14 bases remaining between them. From germline, CDR1 is MGHRA and CDR2 YSYEKL.

The CDR3 DNA sequence: TGTGCCAGCTCACGGGACGTTGAAGCTTTCTTT. As protein: CASSRDVEAFF. The chain is built from TRBV18 and TRBJ1-1; a possible D gene is TRBD1 (5 bases). In germline, CDR1 is KGHSH, CDR2 LQKENI. The CDR3 loop spans 11 amino acids. Trimming shortened V by 4 bases and J by 7 bases, and 7 bases separated the two germline ends.

The chain employs TRBV6-4 and TRBJ1-5; D remains ambiguous. The CDR3 contains 17 residues. From germline, CDR1 is MRHNA and CDR2 SNTAGT. Trimming removed 0 bases at V and 0 bases at J, with 12 bases between. The CDR3 bases are TGTGCCAGCAGTGACTCCTTGCGGGGATATAGCAATCAGCCCCAGCATTTT. It codes for CASSDSLRGYSNQPQHF.

This clone has more than one count but fewer than ten. This chain links TRBV19 with TRBJ1-6; D is ambiguous. Germline CDR1 LNHDA, CDR2 SQIVND (reference sequence). The CDR3 consists of 15 residues. With 5 bases removed from V and 7 bases from J, the gap between germline ends came to 15 bases. The DNA of the CDR3 is TGTGCCAGTAGTGGCGCCCCGGGGTGGAATTCACCCCTCCACTTT. Its translation is CASSGAPGWNSPLHF.

This chain connects TRBV6-1 to TRBJ1-1; D gene uncertain. CDR3 length: 13 amino acids. V was trimmed by 10 bases and J by 0 bases, leaving 12 bases between them. CDR1 is MNHNS and CDR2 is SASEGT in the germline V gene. In DNA, the CDR3 is TGTGCCATCGGTGGGGTTATGAACACTGAAGCTTTCTTT. Protein sequence: CAIGGVMNTEAFF.

The V and J genes are TRBV6-5 and TRBJ2-5, with TRBD2 matching over 7 bases. V lost 6 bases, J lost 7 bases, and 2 bases stayed unmatched. The germline CDR1 and CDR2 sequences are MNHEY and SVGAGI. The CDR3 spans 11 residues. Written as DNA, the CDR3 is TGTGCCAGCAGCCCGGGGGGGACCCAGTACTTC. Encoded protein: CASSPGGTQYF.

The chain joins TRBV7-6 to TRBJ2-5; unclear D gene. Germline V gives CDR1 SGHVS, CDR2 FNYEAQ. The germline V and J ends were trimmed by 3 bases and 4 bases, with 9 bases remaining between them. CDR3 length: 13 amino acids. CDR3 DNA sequence: TGTGCCAGCAGCTTCGGTCCGGGAGAGACCCAGTACTTC. Its translation: CASSFGPGETQYF.

V usage is TRBV9 and J usage is TRBJ2-3; 14 nucleotides align to TRBD2. The CDR3 length is 23 residues. CDR1 SGDLS and CDR2 YYNGEE come from the germline V gene. The ends lost 0 bases at V and 0 bases at J; junction bases unmatched: 18. The CDR3 region is CASSVERRRDIRLAGGSTDTQYF. The CDR3 nucleotides are TGTGCCAGCAGCGTAGAGAGGAGAAGGGACATTCGACTAGCGGGGGGGAGCACAGATACGCAGTATTTT. The complete variable domain, with remaining parts taken from reference TRBV9 and TRBJ2-3, reads DSGVTQTPKHLITATGQRVTLRCSPRSGDLSVYWYQQSLDQGLQFLIQYYNGEERAKGNILERFSAQQFPDLHSELNLSSLELGDSALYFCASSVERRRDIRLAGGSTDTQYFGPGTRLTVL.

This clone was seen once. The rearrangement joins TRBV11-2 to TRBJ2-2; 11 nucleotides align to TRBD1. Germline V CDR1 and CDR2: SGHAT, FQNNGV. The trim removed 8 bases at V and 3 bases at J, leaving 14 bases unmatched. The CDR3 has 18 residues. CDR3 loop: CASRPSYGDRGDTGELFF. In nucleotides, the CDR3 is TGTGCCAGCCGACCCTCCTACGGGGACAGGGGGGACACCGGGGAGCTGTTTTTT.

This clone has a single count. The rearrangement uses TRBV19 and TRBJ1-5; a weak D match, TRBD1 (6 bases). CDR3 length: 15 amino acids. V was clipped by 6 bases and J by 4 bases, with 16 bases between them. Germline CDR1 is LNHDA and CDR2 is SQIVND (reference sequence). The CDR3 DNA follows: TGTGCCAGTAGGCAAGACCAGGGGAGGAATCAGCCCCAGCATTTT. It translates to CASRQDQGRNQPQHF.

The CDR3 nucleotides are TGTGCCAGCAGCCCCCGGACGTCCGCCCCACATGGCTACACCTTC. As protein: CASSPRTSAPHGYTF. The chain combines TRBV7-8 with TRBJ1-2; D is unresolved. CDR1 SGHVS and CDR2 FQNEAQ come from the germline V gene. The CDR3 has 15 residues. With 5 bases removed from V and 6 bases from J, the gap between germline ends came to 19 bases.

CDR3 nucleotide sequence: TGTGCCAGTGGACCCCTAGGACGTGACTACACCTTC. Its protein is CASGPLGRDYTF. The V call is TRBV28, the J call TRBJ1-2, with D hard to call. The CDR3 extends over 12 amino acids. Between the trimmed V and J ends, which lost 9 bases and 10 bases, there was a span of 18 bases. In germline, CDR1 is MDHEN, CDR2 SYDVKM.

The chain combines TRBV9 with TRBJ2-5; D is unresolved. The CDR3 is 15 amino acids. The V end was cut by 0 bases, the J end by 4 bases, with 13 bases between. The germline V gene has CDR1 SGDLS and CDR2 YYNGEE. The CDR3 nucleotides are TGTGCCAGCAGCGTAGCTGGGGTCCAGACAGAGACCCAGTACTTC. As protein: CASSVAGVQTETQYF.

The table lists this clone with a count of one. The chain combines TRBV4-1 with TRBJ1-6; 7 nucleotides agree with TRBD1. After removal of 2 bases from V and 11 bases from J, the junction contained 9 bases not matched to a gene. Germline assignment: CDR1 MGHRA and CDR2 YSYEKL. The CDR3 is made up of 15 amino acids. CDR3 loop: CASSQRQGLGPPLHF. CDR3 DNA: TGCGCCAGCAGCCAACGACAGGGTCTTGGGCCACCCCTCCACTTT.

The chain uses TRBV9 and TRBJ2-1; TRBD2 matches at 13 bases. Trimming at V came to 1 base and at J to 0 bases, leaving 10 bases not matched to a gene. The CDR3 has 20 residues. The germline V gene encodes CDR1 SGDLS and CDR2 YYNGEE. As DNA, the CDR3 is TGTGCCAGCAGCGTAACACTAGCGGGGGGGGGTAAAAGCTCCTACAATGAGCAGTTCTTC. This sequence encodes CASSVTLAGGGKSSYNEQFF.

The chain has TRBV5-1 and TRBJ1-4; D remains ambiguous. The CDR3 sequence is 15 residues long. Between the trimmed V and J ends, which lost 1 base and 6 bases, there was a span of 13 bases. Germline V CDR1 and CDR2: SGHRS, YFSETQ. The CDR3 DNA is TGCGCCAGCAGCTTGTTTGAGGGTTTCGATGAAAAACTGTTTTTT. The encoded protein is CASSLFEGFDEKLFF. Filled out from reference TRBV5-1 and TRBJ1-4, the complete variable domain reads KAGVTQTPRYLIKTRGQQVTLSCSPISGHRSVSWYQQTPGQGLQFLFEYFSETQRNKGNFPGRFSGRQFSNSRSEMNVSTLELGDSALYLCASSLFEGFDEKLFFGSGTQLSVL.

This rearrangement joins TRBV6-6 to TRBJ2-2, with unresolved D. Germline CDR1 and CDR2: MNHNY and SVGAGI (reference sequence). Trimming pared 2 bases from V and 8 bases from J, leaving 6 bases between. The CDR3 runs to 12 residues. CDR3 in amino acids: CASSYPQGELFF. As DNA, the CDR3 is TGTGCCAGCAGTTACCCCCAGGGGGAGCTGTTTTTT.

The chain is built from TRBV5-1 and TRBJ2-7, with D possibly matching TRBD2 (6 bases). The germline V gene has CDR1 SGHRS and CDR2 YFSETQ. Trimming cost V 0 bases and J 0 bases, with 7 bases left between them. This CDR3 region has 14 residues. The CDR3 nucleotides are TGCGCCAGCAGCTTGGGGGGGGTCTCCTACGAGCAGTACTTC. It is translated as CASSLGGVSYEQYF.

This sequence joins TRBV7-2 and TRBJ2-1, with 8 bases lining up with TRBD1. The germline gives CDR1 SGHTA, CDR2 FQGNSA. The V segment lost 3 bases and the J segment 8 bases; nucleotides outside the gene matches: 6. The CDR3 is 14 amino acids. The CDR3 spells CASSFYDRGHEQFF. CDR3 DNA sequence: TGTGCCAGCAGCTTTTACGACAGGGGCCATGAGCAGTTCTTC. The full variable domain, completed using reference TRBV7-2 and TRBJ2-1, is GAGVSQSPSNKVTEKGKDVELRCDPISGHTALYWYRQSLGQGLEFLIYFQGNSAPDKSGLPSDRFSAERTGGSVSTLTIQRTQQEDSAVYLCASSFYDRGHEQFFGPGTRLTVL.